The 25 T cell receptor beta chains given below trace back to one sample, sequenced in a study of blood T cell repertoires in COVID-19. Profiled with immunoSEQ multiplex PCR; TCRdb holds only in-frame clones, not every one. The sample has about 130,000 clones, under 95% seen once. Input material: peripheral blood. The receptors derive from a middle-aged man with active COVID-19.

This clone occurred a few times. This chain joins TRBV6-5 and TRBJ1-2; a weak D match, TRBD1 (5 bases). This CDR3 contains 13 residues. The V gene's germline CDR1 is MNHEY and CDR2 SVGAGI. Trimming removed 6 bases at V and 5 bases at J, with 13 bases between. CDR3 amino acids: CASSATVGYGYTF. The CDR3 DNA reads TGTGCCAGCAGCGCGACAGTGGGGTATGGCTACACCTTC.

The J gene is TRBJ2-1, the V gene TRBV3-1 (or the pseudogene TRBV3-2); TRBD2 matches at 9 bases. Germline trimming cut 4 bases from V and 10 bases from J; bases unmatched to any gene: 8. This CDR3 contains 14 residues. Looked up from germline, CDR1 is LGHDT and CDR2 is YNNKEL (reference sequence). CDR3 bases: TGTGCCAGCAGCCGGTTAGCGGGAGAAGGAGAGCAGTTCTTC. Encoded protein: CASSRLAGEGEQFF.

This clone came up once. This chain uses TRBV7-2 with TRBJ2-1, with 8 positions matching TRBD2. This CDR3 is built from 14 residues. Looked up from germline, CDR1 is SGHTA and CDR2 is FQGNSA. J gave up 4 bases and V 5 bases, and 4 bases lay outside the gene matches. The CDR3 DNA is TGTGCCAGCAGCGTCACTAGCGGTTACAATGAGCAGTTCTTC. Encoded protein: CASSVTSGYNEQFF.

The rearrangement uses TRBV6-5 and TRBJ2-7, with D tentatively TRBD2 (5 bases). V lost 6 bases to trimming and J lost 5 bases, with 17 bases between them. Looked up from germline, CDR1 is MNHEY and CDR2 is SVGAGI. The CDR3 runs 14 residues. The CDR3 region has the DNA TGTGCCAGCAGACCCCGGGGTGTCGCCCACGAGCAGTACTTC. Its protein product is CASRPRGVAHEQYF.

CDR3 DNA sequence: TGTGCCAGCAGTTTATCGCGTTATGGCTACACCTTC. Translation gives CASSLSRYGYTF. This sequence joins TRBV12-3 or TRBV12-4 and TRBJ1-2; D call uncertain. The V gene lost 2 bases and the J gene lost 5 bases, with 6 bases spanning the gap. The CDR3 is 12 residues long.

V usage is TRBV7-7 and J usage is TRBJ2-1, with 7 bases aligning to TRBD2. This CDR3 spans 13 amino acids. Germline values: CDR1 SSHAT, CDR2 FNYEAQ (reference sequence). The trim removed 5 bases at V and 6 bases at J, leaving 4 bases unmatched. The CDR3 DNA sequence: TGTGCCAGCAGCCAAGCGGGATCCAATGAGCAGTTCTTC. Translating it yields CASSQAGSNEQFF. Full variable domain (missing parts from reference TRBV7-7 and TRBJ2-1): GAGVSQSPRYKVTKRGQDVTLRCDPISSHATLYWYQQALGQGPEFLTYFNYEAQPDKSGLPSDRFSAERPEGSISTLTIQRTEQRDSAMYRCASSQAGSNEQFFGPGTRLTVL.

V gene TRBV24-1 combines with J gene TRBJ1-1; D is uncertain. CDR3 length equals 14 residues. V was shortened by 5 bases and J by 0 bases, with 9 bases between the two germline ends. Germline assignment: CDR1 KGHDR and CDR2 SFDVKD. CDR3 sequence: CATSGGSLNTEAFF. As DNA, the CDR3 is TGTGCCACCAGTGGAGGCAGCCTGAACACTGAAGCTTTCTTT.

The chain employs TRBV28 and TRBJ1-1; TRBD1 is a possible D gene (5 bases). V lost 6 bases and J lost 3, with 20 bases in between. Germline CDR1 reads MDHEN; CDR2 reads SYDVKM. CDR3 length: 16 amino acids. CDR3 DNA sequence: TGTGCCAGCAGCCTAGGGGCGGCGGGGAGTTACACTGAAGCTTTCTTT. Its translation is CASSLGAAGSYTEAFF.

The chain joins TRBV19 to TRBJ2-7; weak D call: TRBD2 (7 bases). Germline CDR1 LNHDA, CDR2 SQIVND (reference sequence). The V gene lost 5 bases and the J gene lost 3 bases, with 17 bases spanning the gap. The length of the CDR3 is 15 residues. CDR3 DNA: TGTGCCAGTAGTCTAGGGGGGGGACACAACTACGAGCAGTACGTC. Translating gives CASSLGGGHNYEQYV.

This clone was picked up one time. The V and J genes are TRBV9 and TRBJ1-2; D may be TRBD1 (5 bases). Per the germline V gene, CDR1 is SGDLS and CDR2 is YYNGEE. The CDR3 is made up of 13 amino acids. V lost 4 bases and J 8 bases, leaving 15 bases between the germline ends. The CDR3 reads CASSPLGGGGYTF. The CDR3 nucleotides read TGTGCCAGCAGCCCACTTGGCGGGGGAGGCTACACCTTC.

This clone was seen once. The chain joins TRBV6-5 to TRBJ2-5; 11 bases are a match to TRBD2. The CDR3 loop spans 16 amino acids. Unmatched junction bases numbered 7, after V lost 4 bases and J lost 3 bases. Germline CDR1 and CDR2: MNHEY and SVGAGI. CDR3: CASSWPLAGDKETQYF. The CDR3 nucleotides are TGTGCCAGCAGTTGGCCACTAGCGGGGGACAAAGAGACCCAGTACTTC.

The chain uses TRBV9 and TRBJ2-3, with D maybe TRBD2 (5 bases). The germline V and J ends were trimmed by 0 bases and 3 bases, with 11 bases remaining between them. From germline, CDR1 is SGDLS and CDR2 YYNGEE. The CDR3 is 15 residues long. The CDR3 spells CASSVVGSRTDTQYF. The CDR3 DNA reads as TGTGCCAGCAGCGTAGTTGGGAGTCGGACAGATACGCAGTATTTT.

The chain carries TRBV21-1 and TRBJ1-4; TRBD1, the D gene given by the table, was not confirmed from the DNA. TRBV21-1 has pseudogene status. This CDR3 is 15 amino acids long. The CDR3 region is CASRLRTGRFEKLFF. The CDR3, as DNA: TGTGCCAGCAGGCTAAGGACAGGGCGATTTGAAAAACTGTTTTTT.

The CDR3 region has the DNA TGTGCCAGCAGTCCCCCTAGCCAAGAGACCCAGTACTTC. Translation gives CASSPPSQETQYF. This chain joins TRBV21-1 and TRBJ2-5; the D call in the table, TRBD2, was not verified against the DNA. TRBV21-1 is an annotated pseudogene. The CDR3 loop spans 13 amino acids.

The chain carries TRBV11-1 and TRBJ2-1, with TRBD2 matching 8 bases. The CDR3 is made up of 16 amino acids. J gave up 7 bases and V 0 bases, and 8 bases lay outside the gene matches. Germline V gene lookup returns CDR1 SGHAT and CDR2 FQDESV (reference sequence). CDR3 amino acids: CASSLASGGRWNEQFF. CDR3 nucleotides: TGTGCCAGCAGCTTAGCGAGCGGGGGCCGGTGGAATGAGCAGTTCTTC.

This chain uses TRBV11-2 with TRBJ2-2; no reliable D call. The V gene lost 5 bases and the J gene lost 6 bases, with 4 bases spanning the gap. The CDR3 has 11 amino acids. Germline CDR1 reads SGHAT; CDR2 reads FQNNGV. The CDR3 sequence: CASSPSGELFF. CDR3 nucleotides: TGTGCCAGCAGCCCCTCCGGGGAGCTGTTTTTT.

V gene TRBV14 combines with J gene TRBJ2-1, with TRBD2 matching over 13 bases. Germline V gene data show CDR1 as SGHDN and CDR2 as FVKESK. The junction had 4 bases not matched to a gene; V was cut back by 1 base and J by 7 bases. The CDR3 length is 16 residues. CDR3 amino acids: CASSQAAGLAGNEQFF. CDR3 coding DNA: TGTGCCAGCAGCCAAGCCGCGGGACTAGCGGGGAATGAGCAGTTCTTC.

The V and J genes are TRBV24-1 and TRBJ1-2; D remains ambiguous. Trimming took 2 bases from V and 3 from J, leaving 9 bases between them. The CDR3 spans 14 residues. From germline, CDR1 is KGHDR and CDR2 SFDVKD. This chain's CDR3 is CATSDYGVDYGYTF. CDR3 coding DNA: TGTGCCACCAGTGATTACGGGGTGGACTATGGCTACACCTTC.

The chain joins TRBV24-1 to TRBJ2-4; TRBD2 might be the D (6 bases). The CDR3 extends over 15 amino acids. V was clipped by 0 bases and J by 3 bases, with 8 bases between them. Germline loops: CDR1 KGHDR, CDR2 SFDVKD. This CDR3 is CATSDLQGGKNIQYF. CDR3 sequence (DNA): TGTGCCACCAGTGATTTGCAGGGAGGCAAAAACATTCAGTACTTC.

The chain links TRBV7-9 to TRBJ1-2, with 9 bases identical to TRBD1. The V gene's germline CDR1 is SEHNR and CDR2 FQNEAQ (reference sequence). The CDR3 spans 19 residues. The J segment lost 0 bases and the V segment lost 2 bases, leaving 13 bases of the junction unmatched. This chain's CDR3 is CASSLNSGTGPLANYGYTF. For the CDR3, the DNA is TGTGCCAGCAGCTTAAATTCCGGGACAGGGCCCTTAGCTAACTATGGCTACACCTTC.

This chain uses TRBV24-1 with TRBJ2-2, with D possibly matching TRBD2 (7 bases). Trimming shortened V by 4 bases and J by 3 bases, and 14 bases separated the two germline ends. The CDR3 length is 16 residues. Germline CDR1 KGHDR, CDR2 SFDVKD. This CDR3 reads CATSEGEGGDTGELFF. The DNA of the CDR3 is TGTGCCACCAGTGAAGGGGAGGGGGGAGACACCGGGGAGCTGTTTTTT.

The chain uses TRBV5-8 and TRBJ1-2; TRBD1 matches 8 bases. The CDR3 covers 15 residues. The junction had 8 bases not matched to a gene; V was cut back by 5 bases and J by 2 bases. Per germline, CDR1 SGHTS and CDR2 YDEGEE. The CDR3 coding sequence is TGTGCCAGCAGTCGGCGACAGGGGCCGAACTATGGCTACACCTTC. Its protein is CASSRRQGPNYGYTF.

The chain carries TRBV5-6 and TRBJ1-1; 9 positions match TRBD1. J was trimmed by 4 bases and V by 5 bases; bases with no gene match: 12. The CDR3 loop spans 16 amino acids. Per the germline V gene, CDR1 is SGHDT and CDR2 is YYEEEE. CDR3 sequence: CASSNIPGQGGTEAFF. The CDR3 DNA is TGTGCCAGCAGTAATATTCCGGGACAGGGAGGCACTGAAGCTTTCTTT. The full variable domain, rest sourced from reference TRBV5-6 and TRBJ1-1, is DAGVTQSPTHLIKTRGQQVTLRCSPKSGHDTVSWYQQALGQGPQFIFQYYEEEERQRGNFPDRFSGHQFPNYSSELNVNALLLGDSALYLCASSNIPGQGGTEAFFGQGTRLTVV.

The chain has TRBV10-3 and TRBJ1-2, with TRBD1 matching over 8 bases. The CDR3 length is 19 residues. V dropped 2 bases and J dropped 3; count of bases not matched to a gene: 17. Germline V gives CDR1 ENHRY, CDR2 SYGVKD. CDR3 residues: CAISETPSGQGVSYYGYTF. The CDR3 nucleotides are TGTGCCATCAGTGAGACGCCCTCAGGACAGGGAGTTTCTTACTATGGCTACACCTTC.

This clone came up once. This sequence joins TRBV5-5 and TRBJ2-1; 11 bases map to TRBD2. This CDR3 spans 15 amino acids. The V segment lost 2 bases and the J segment 9 bases; nucleotides outside the gene matches: 7. From germline, CDR1 is SGHKS and CDR2 YYEKEE (reference sequence). CDR3 amino acids: CASSFSGGAGGEQFF. The DNA for the CDR3 is TGTGCCAGCAGCTTTAGCGGGGGGGCCGGAGGTGAGCAGTTCTTC.